The entry below gives a single TCR beta chain sequence along with its context. Its cognate antigen is unknown. Profiled with immunoSEQ multiplex PCR; TCRdb holds only in-frame clones, not every one. The sample has some 11,000 clones, about three quarters seen once. Antigen-specific CD4+ T cells were expanded with viral peptide pools in the ViraFEST assay before sequencing. Culturing for around eleven days preceded CD4+ T cell isolation. Every participant took two doses of the BNT162b2 or mRNA-1273 vaccine. Neither prior SARS-CoV-2 infection nor positive nucleocapsid antibodies were present in the vaccine recipients. After removal of 2 bases from V and 7 bases from J, the junction contained 9 bases not matched to a gene. The CDR3 loop spans 16 amino acids. Per germline, CDR1 SGHDT and CDR2 YYEEEE. The sample originates from a study of vaccination effects on CD4 cells after COVID-19.

The specimen comprised CD4+ T cells from PBMCs cultured with SARS-CoV-2 spike peptides, sampled after COVID-19 vaccination. The TCR originated in a human donor who received a COVID-19 vaccine. The chain links TRBV5-6 to TRBJ2-7; TRBD2 matches at 13 bases. CDR3 DNA sequence: TGTGCCAGCAGCTTTCGGACTAGCGGGAGCTTCTGGGAGCAGTACTTC. It is translated as CASSFRTSGSFWEQYF.